This TCR beta chain was sequenced during a study of T cell changes during pregnancy in multiple sclerosis. Germline CDR1 reads SNHLY; CDR2 reads FYNNEI. The V gene end was trimmed by 1 base and the J gene end by 4 bases; junction bases not matched to a gene: 8. The CDR3 is made up of 16 amino acids. TCRdb's copy holds only in-frame clones and misses some; the assay was immunoSEQ multiplex PCR. The profile shows 15,000 to 25,000 clones, approximately 86% of them singletons. This chain uses TRBV2 with TRBJ2-3, with 7 bases identical to TRBD2. The sequencing here drew on CD8+ T cells from peripheral blood mononuclear cells, taken after pregnancy. The origin of this receptor is a female donor in good health, enrolled as a control in a pregnancy study. The DNA for the CDR3 is TGTGCCAGCAGTGAAGATTACCTGGGAGGGGCAGATACGCAGTATTTT. Its protein is CASSEDYLGGADTQYF.